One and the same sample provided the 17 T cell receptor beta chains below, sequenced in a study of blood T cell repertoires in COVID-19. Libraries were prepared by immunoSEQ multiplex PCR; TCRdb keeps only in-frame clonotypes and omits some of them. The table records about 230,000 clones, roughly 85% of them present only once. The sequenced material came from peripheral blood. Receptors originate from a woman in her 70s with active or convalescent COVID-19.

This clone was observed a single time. CDR3 loop: CAVRQGGLDEQYF. DNA for the CDR3: TGTGCCGTAAGGCAGGGAGGTTTAGACGAGCAGTACTTC. The J gene is TRBJ2-7, the V gene TRBV27, with a tentative D call TRBD2 (6 bases). V lost 11 bases and J lost 5, with 19 bases in between. Germline V gene lookup returns CDR1 MNHEY and CDR2 SMNVEV (reference sequence). This CDR3 is 13 amino acids long.

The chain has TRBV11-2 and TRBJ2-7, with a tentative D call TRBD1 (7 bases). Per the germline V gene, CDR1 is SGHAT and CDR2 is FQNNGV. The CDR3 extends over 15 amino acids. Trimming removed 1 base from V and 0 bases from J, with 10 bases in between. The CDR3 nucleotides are TGTGCCAGCAGCTTAGGCGGGACAGTCTCCTACGAGCAGTACTTC. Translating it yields CASSLGGTVSYEQYF.

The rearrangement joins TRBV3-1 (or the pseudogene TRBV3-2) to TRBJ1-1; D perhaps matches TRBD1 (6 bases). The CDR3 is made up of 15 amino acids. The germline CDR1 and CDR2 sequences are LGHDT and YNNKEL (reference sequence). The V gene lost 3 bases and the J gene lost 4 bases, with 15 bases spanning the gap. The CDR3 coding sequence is TGTGCCAGCAGCCACCGTGGGGGGGCGAGCACTGAAGCTTTCTTT. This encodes CASSHRGGASTEAFF.

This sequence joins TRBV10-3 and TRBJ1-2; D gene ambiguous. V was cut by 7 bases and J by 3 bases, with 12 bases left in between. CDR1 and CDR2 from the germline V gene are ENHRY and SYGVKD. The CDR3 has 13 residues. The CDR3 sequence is CAITSWQDYGYTF. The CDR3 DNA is TGTGCCATCACCTCCTGGCAGGACTATGGCTACACCTTC.

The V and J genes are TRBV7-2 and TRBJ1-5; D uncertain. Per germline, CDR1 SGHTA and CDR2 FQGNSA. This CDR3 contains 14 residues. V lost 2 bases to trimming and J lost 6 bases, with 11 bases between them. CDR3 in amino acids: CASSLTGEPQPQHF. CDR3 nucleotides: TGTGCCAGCAGCTTAACCGGGGAACCTCAGCCCCAGCATTTT. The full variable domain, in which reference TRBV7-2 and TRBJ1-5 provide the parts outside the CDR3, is GAGVSQSPSNKVTEKGKDVELRCDPISGHTALYWYRQSLGQGLEFLIYFQGNSAPDKSGLPSDRFSAERTGGSVSTLTIQRTQQEDSAVYLCASSLTGEPQPQHFGDGTRLSIL.

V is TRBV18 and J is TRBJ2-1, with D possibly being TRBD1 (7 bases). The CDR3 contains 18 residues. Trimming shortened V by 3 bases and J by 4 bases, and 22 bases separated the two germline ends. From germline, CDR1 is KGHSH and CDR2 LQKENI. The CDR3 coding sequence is TGTGCCAGCTCACCCACTCTCAGGGGGGAAGCATATTACAATGAGCAGTTCTTC. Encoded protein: CASSPTLRGEAYYNEQFF.

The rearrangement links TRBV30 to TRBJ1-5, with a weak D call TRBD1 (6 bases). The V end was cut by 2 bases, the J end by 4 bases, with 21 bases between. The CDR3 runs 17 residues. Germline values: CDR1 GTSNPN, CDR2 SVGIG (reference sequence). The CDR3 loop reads CAWSSNREFIGNQPQHF. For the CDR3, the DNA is TGTGCCTGGAGTAGTAACAGGGAGTTTATCGGAAATCAGCCCCAGCATTTT.

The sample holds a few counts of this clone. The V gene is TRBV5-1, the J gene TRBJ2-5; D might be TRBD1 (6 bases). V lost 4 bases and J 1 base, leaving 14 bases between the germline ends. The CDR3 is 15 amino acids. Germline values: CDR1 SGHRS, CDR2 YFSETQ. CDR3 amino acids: CASSTAQGSQETQYF. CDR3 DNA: TGCGCCAGCAGCACGGCACAGGGATCCCAAGAGACCCAGTACTTC.

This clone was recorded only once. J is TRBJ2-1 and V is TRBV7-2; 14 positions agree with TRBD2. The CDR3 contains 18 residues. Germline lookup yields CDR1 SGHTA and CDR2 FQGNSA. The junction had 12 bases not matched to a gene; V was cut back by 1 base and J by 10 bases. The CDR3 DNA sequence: TGTGCCAGCAGCTTAGGACCCCGGACTAGCGGGAGGCCGAGGGAGCAGTTCTTC. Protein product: CASSLGPRTSGRPREQFF. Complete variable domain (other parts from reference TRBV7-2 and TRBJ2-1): GAGVSQSPSNKVTEKGKDVELRCDPISGHTALYWYRQSLGQGLEFLIYFQGNSAPDKSGLPSDRFSAERTGGSVSTLTIQRTQQEDSAVYLCASSLGPRTSGRPREQFFGPGTRLTVL.

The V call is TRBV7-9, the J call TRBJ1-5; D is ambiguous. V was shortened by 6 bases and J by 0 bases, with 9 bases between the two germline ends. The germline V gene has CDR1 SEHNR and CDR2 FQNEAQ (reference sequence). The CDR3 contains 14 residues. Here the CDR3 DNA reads TGTGCCAGCAGTCCAGGTATTAGCAATCAGCCCCAGCATTTT. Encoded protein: CASSPGISNQPQHF.

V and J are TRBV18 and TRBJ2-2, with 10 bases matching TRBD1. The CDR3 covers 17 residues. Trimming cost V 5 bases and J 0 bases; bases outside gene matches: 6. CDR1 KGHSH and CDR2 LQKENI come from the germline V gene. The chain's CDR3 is CASSYRQGASNTGELFF. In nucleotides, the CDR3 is TGTGCCAGCTCATACCGACAGGGGGCTTCGAACACCGGGGAGCTGTTTTTT. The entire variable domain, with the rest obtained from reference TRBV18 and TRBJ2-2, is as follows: NAGVMQNPRHLVRRRGQEARLRCSPMKGHSHVYWYRQLPEEGLKFMVYLQKENIIDESGMPKERFSAEFPKEGPSILRIQQVVRGDSAAYFCASSYRQGASNTGELFFGEGSRLTVL.

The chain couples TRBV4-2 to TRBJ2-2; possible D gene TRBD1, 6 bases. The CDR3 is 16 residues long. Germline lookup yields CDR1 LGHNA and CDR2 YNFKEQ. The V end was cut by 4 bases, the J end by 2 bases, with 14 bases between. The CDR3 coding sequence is TGTGCCAGCAGCCGGAATGAGGACAGCAACACCGGGGAGCTGTTTTTT. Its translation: CASSRNEDSNTGELFF.

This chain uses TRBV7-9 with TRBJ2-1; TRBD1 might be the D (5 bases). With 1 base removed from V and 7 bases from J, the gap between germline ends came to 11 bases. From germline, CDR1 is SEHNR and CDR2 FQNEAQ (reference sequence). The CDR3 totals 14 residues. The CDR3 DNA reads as TGTGCCAGCAGCTTAGGGGGCCGTAGGAATGAGCAGTTCTTC. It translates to CASSLGGRRNEQFF.

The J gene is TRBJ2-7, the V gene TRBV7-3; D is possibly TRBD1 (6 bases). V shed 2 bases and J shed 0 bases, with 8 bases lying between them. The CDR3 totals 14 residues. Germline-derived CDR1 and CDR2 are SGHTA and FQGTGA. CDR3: CASSLLGGSYEQYF. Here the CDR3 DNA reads TGTGCCAGCAGCTTATTAGGGGGCTCCTACGAGCAGTACTTC.

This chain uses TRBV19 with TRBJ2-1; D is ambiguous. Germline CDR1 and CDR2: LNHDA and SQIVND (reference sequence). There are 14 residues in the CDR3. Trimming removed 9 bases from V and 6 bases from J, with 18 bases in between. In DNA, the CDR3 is TGTGCCAGCACCCCCACATTCCTGTCCAATGAGCAGTTCTTC. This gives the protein CASTPTFLSNEQFF.

The CDR3 nucleotides read TGTGCCAGTAGTACCTATAGCGGGAGGGCTAAGGAGACCCAGTACTTC. It is translated as CASSTYSGRAKETQYF. The V and J genes are TRBV19 and TRBJ2-5, with 11 nucleotides matching TRBD2. V lost 4 bases to trimming and J lost 5 bases; unmatched junction nucleotides: 9. The CDR3 runs 16 residues. Per germline, CDR1 LNHDA and CDR2 SQIVND (reference sequence). Combining the CDR3 with reference TRBV19 and TRBJ2-5 gives the whole variable domain DGGITQSPKYLFRKEGQNVTLSCEQNLNHDAMYWYRQDPGQGLRLIYYSQIVNDFQKGDIAEGYSVSREKKESFPLTVTSAQKNPTAFYLCASSTYSGRAKETQYFGPGTRLLVL.

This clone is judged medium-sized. CDR3 bases: TGTGCCAGCAGCCCCTATGGGACTAGCGGGGGGAGCCCCTACAATGAGCAGTTCTTC. This encodes CASSPYGTSGGSPYNEQFF. The chain employs TRBV7-8 and TRBJ2-1, with 15 bases matching TRBD2. Germline V gene lookup returns CDR1 SGHVS and CDR2 FQNEAQ. CDR3 length equals 19 residues. V dropped 5 bases and J dropped 2; count of bases not matched to a gene: 10.